Below, 11 T cell receptor beta chains from the same sample are listed, as sequenced in a study of cytomegalovirus exposure and HLA in healthy donors. Produced via immunoSEQ multiplex PCR; TCRdb's table is partial and in-frame only. This table holds 150,000 to 200,000 clones, around nine tenths found once. The sample taken for sequencing was PBMCs. These receptors came from a young man in good health and CMV-seropositive.

This chain joins TRBV6-1 and TRBJ1-4, with D perhaps matching TRBD1 (6 bases). The CDR3 consists of 15 residues. V dropped 4 bases and J dropped 7 bases, with 16 bases sitting between them. The germline V gene has CDR1 MNHNS and CDR2 SASEGT. The CDR3 loop is CASSGYLQGSEKLFF. DNA for the CDR3: TGTGCCAGCAGTGGGTATTTACAGGGTAGTGAAAAACTGTTTTTT.

The chain recombines TRBV19 with TRBJ2-1; TRBD1 agrees at 8 bases. Germline V gene sequence: CDR1 LNHDA, CDR2 SQIVND (reference sequence). With 6 bases clipped from V and 0 bases from J, the junction kept 10 bases outside the gene matches. CDR3 length: 17 amino acids. CDR3 DNA: TGTGCCAGTAGCGATACCGGACAGGGTAGCTCCTACAATGAGCAGTTCTTC. As protein: CASSDTGQGSSYNEQFF.

This rearrangement joins TRBV4-3 to TRBJ1-1; D remains ambiguous. The CDR3 extends over 15 amino acids. Trimming removed 3 bases at V and 1 base at J, with 12 bases between. Germline V gene sequence: CDR1 LGHNA, CDR2 YSLEER. The CDR3 reads CASSHPGYGNTEAFF. As DNA, the CDR3 is TGCGCCAGCAGCCACCCCGGGTACGGGAACACTGAAGCTTTCTTT.

This clone has more than one count but fewer than ten. The chain employs TRBV15 and TRBJ2-1; D perhaps matches TRBD1 (6 bases). The CDR3 is 17 amino acids. Germline CDR1 is LNHNV and CDR2 is YYDKDF (reference sequence). V shed 0 bases and J shed 0 bases, with 12 bases lying between them. The CDR3 spells CATSRDRGQNSYNEQFF. In DNA form, the CDR3 reads TGTGCCACCAGCAGAGATCGGGGACAAAACTCCTACAATGAGCAGTTCTTC.

The chain carries TRBV13 and TRBJ2-1; D perhaps matches TRBD2 (6 bases). The CDR3 totals 14 residues. Trimming removed 3 bases at V and 4 bases at J, with 10 bases between. The V gene's germline CDR1 is PRHDT and CDR2 FYEKMQ (reference sequence). CDR3 sequence: CASSFASDYNEQFF. CDR3 DNA sequence: TGTGCCAGCAGCTTTGCTAGCGATTACAATGAGCAGTTCTTC. Filled out from reference TRBV13 and TRBJ2-1, the complete variable domain reads AAGVIQSPRHLIKEKRETATLKCYPIPRHDTVYWYQQGPGQDPQFLISFYEKMQSDKGSIPDRFSAQQFSDYHSELNMSSLELGDSALYFCASSFASDYNEQFFGPGTRLTVL.

This chain links TRBV9 with TRBJ2-2, with 9 bases matching TRBD2. This CDR3 is 15 amino acids long. Germline CDR1 and CDR2: SGDLS and YYNGEE. Unmatched junction bases numbered 6, after V lost 3 bases and J lost 6 bases. The CDR3 protein is CASSGAGGPSGELFF. CDR3 bases: TGTGCCAGCAGCGGGGCGGGGGGGCCCTCCGGGGAGCTGTTTTTT.

The rearrangement uses TRBV29-1 and TRBJ2-1; D unclear. Germline V gene sequence: CDR1 SQVTM, CDR2 ANQGSEA. CDR3 length equals 12 residues. Trimming pared 4 bases from V and 6 bases from J, leaving 10 bases between. The CDR3 is CSVGATPNEQFF. The CDR3 nucleotides read TGCAGCGTTGGTGCGACACCCAATGAGCAGTTCTTC.

V gene TRBV6-5 combines with J gene TRBJ1-1, with 9 bases identical to TRBD1. Germline CDR1 MNHEY, CDR2 SVGAGI. The CDR3 spans 14 residues. The V segment lost 5 bases and the J segment 1 base; nucleotides outside the gene matches: 2. CDR3 loop: CASSTQGANTEAFF. The CDR3 nucleotides read TGTGCCAGCAGTACACAGGGGGCGAACACTGAAGCTTTCTTT.

The J gene is TRBJ2-3, the V gene TRBV15; D is undetermined. Per the germline V gene, CDR1 is LNHNV and CDR2 is YYDKDF (reference sequence). The germline V and J ends were trimmed by 3 bases and 0 bases, with 19 bases remaining between them. This CDR3 contains 18 residues. The CDR3 DNA follows: TGTGCCACCAGCAGCAGAGATTGGGCTCTCAGAAGCACAGATACGCAGTATTTT. It is translated as CATSSRDWALRSTDTQYF.

In this sample, this clone turned up a few times. The chain has TRBV27 and TRBJ2-2, with 8 bases identical to TRBD1. The trim removed 6 bases at V and 5 bases at J, leaving 11 bases unmatched. This CDR3 spans 16 amino acids. In germline, CDR1 is MNHEY, CDR2 SMNVEV (reference sequence). CDR3 in amino acids: CASSSTDRELTGELFF. CDR3 coding DNA: TGTGCCAGCAGCAGTACGGACAGGGAACTGACCGGGGAGCTGTTTTTT.

J is TRBJ2-1 and V is TRBV5-1, with a weak D call TRBD1 (5 bases). Between the trimmed V and J ends, which lost 2 bases and 0 bases, there was a span of 21 bases. Per the germline V gene, CDR1 is SGHRS and CDR2 is YFSETQ. The CDR3 is 19 residues long. The CDR3 coding sequence is TGCGCCAGCAGCTTCCCCCTTTATAGGGGTAGCAGCTCCTACAATGAGCAGTTCTTC. Translating it yields CASSFPLYRGSSSYNEQFF.